This TCR beta chain is from a study of Graves' ophthalmopathy and Graves' hyperthyroidism. The germline V and J ends were trimmed by 1 base and 7 bases, with 13 bases remaining between them. Germline CDR1 reads SGHDN; CDR2 reads FVKESK. The CDR3 has 14 residues. RNA transcripts served as template for amplifying TCR beta CDR3 sequences. HTBI primers served in a first-round RT-PCR, which a second-round multiplex PCR followed. TCRdb called the multiplex PCR reads again in MiXCR, with one record for every CDR3 protein. Among hundreds of thousands of distinct CDR3 sequences listed, over 20% were seen once. In this sample, this clonotype turned up many times.

The origin of this receptor is a young woman with stable Graves' hyperthyroidism. Some clones in this sample may be carry-over from other donors' samples. Sequences were obtained from peripheral blood. The V call is TRBV14, the J call TRBJ1-2; possible D gene TRBD1, 5 bases. The chain's CDR3 is CASSQGAGWGGYTF. The CDR3 DNA reads TGTGCCAGCAGCCAAGGAGCAGGGTGGGGTGGCTACACCTTC.